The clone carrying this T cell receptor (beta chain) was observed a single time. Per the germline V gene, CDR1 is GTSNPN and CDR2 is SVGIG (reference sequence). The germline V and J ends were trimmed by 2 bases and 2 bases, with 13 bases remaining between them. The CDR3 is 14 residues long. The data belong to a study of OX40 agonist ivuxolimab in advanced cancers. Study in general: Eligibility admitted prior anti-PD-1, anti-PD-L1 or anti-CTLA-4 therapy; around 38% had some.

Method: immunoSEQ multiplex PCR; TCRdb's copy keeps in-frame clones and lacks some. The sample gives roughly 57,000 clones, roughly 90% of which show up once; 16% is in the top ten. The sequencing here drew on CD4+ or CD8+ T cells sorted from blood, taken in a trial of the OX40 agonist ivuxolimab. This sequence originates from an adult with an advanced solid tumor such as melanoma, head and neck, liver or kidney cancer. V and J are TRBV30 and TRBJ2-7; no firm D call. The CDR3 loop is CAWSPTGPPYEQYF. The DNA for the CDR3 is TGTGCCTGGAGTCCCACGGGCCCTCCCTACGAGCAGTACTTC.